The 9 T cell receptor beta chains listed next were all sequenced from one sample in a study of blood T cell repertoires in COVID-19 (dated by TCRdb to 2020 to 2021). Library preparation used the immunoSEQ multiplex PCR assay. As stored in TCRdb, this immuneACCESS dataset retains in-frame rearrangements with V and J assigned. A fraction of the clones does not appear; measured against another copy, unresolved V genes explain less than half of the discrepancy, and the remainder lacks a known reason. This sample lists about 150,000 clones; roughly 86% were detected once. The leading ten clones occupy around 0.5% of the sample. Sequencing was done on a sample of peripheral blood. The receptor source for this set is a man in his sixties with COVID-19, enrolled during active disease.

The V call is TRBV6-2 or TRBV6-3, the J call TRBJ1-5, with 7 bases matching TRBD1. Per the germline V gene, CDR1 is MNHEY and CDR2 is SVGEGT. J gave up 0 bases and V 4 bases, and 6 bases lay outside the gene matches. The CDR3 is made up of 16 amino acids. CDR3: CASSSAGQYSNQPQHF. The CDR3, as DNA: TGTGCCAGCAGTTCCGCGGGACAGTATAGCAATCAGCCCCAGCATTTT.

The DNA of the CDR3 is TGTGCCAGCAGCCAAGCCCTAGCGGGAGACTGGGAGCAGTTCTTC. Protein product: CASSQALAGDWEQFF. This chain joins TRBV3-1 (or the pseudogene TRBV3-2) and TRBJ2-1; TRBD2 matches at 10 bases. This CDR3 is 15 amino acids long. The trim removed 1 base at V and 10 bases at J, leaving 7 bases unmatched. CDR1 and CDR2 from the germline V gene are LGHDT and YNNKEL (reference sequence).

The CDR3 DNA reads as TGTGCCACCAGTGCCGGGGGGACAGGGATTGGCGCAGATACGCAGTATTTT. Translated: CATSAGGTGIGADTQYF. The chain uses TRBV24-1 and TRBJ2-3, with TRBD1 matching 9 bases. The length of the CDR3 is 17 residues. V lost 5 bases to trimming and J lost 4 bases; unmatched junction nucleotides: 12. Per the germline V gene, CDR1 is KGHDR and CDR2 is SFDVKD.

On this clone itself: This CDR3 is also generated by other DNA sequences in the sample. The rearrangement uses TRBV19 and TRBJ1-6; TRBD1 might be the D (5 bases). V lost 5 bases and J 0 bases, leaving 11 bases between the germline ends. This CDR3 region has 16 residues. The germline V gene encodes CDR1 LNHDA and CDR2 SQIVND (reference sequence). CDR3 region: CASSSTVSSYNSPLHF. For the CDR3, the DNA is TGTGCCAGTAGTTCGACAGTCAGCTCCTATAATTCACCCCTCCACTTT.

The chain uses TRBV6-5 and TRBJ1-2; perhaps TRBD1 as D (6 bases). The CDR3 has 12 amino acids. In germline, CDR1 is MNHEY, CDR2 SVGAGI. The V end lost 11 bases, the J end lost 7 bases, and 17 bases lay between the germline ends. The CDR3 loop is CALRTGSGGYTF. The CDR3 DNA reads as TGTGCCTTACGAACAGGGTCGGGTGGCTACACCTTC.

This sequence joins TRBV9 and TRBJ2-3; 7 nucleotides match TRBD2. Germline lookup yields CDR1 SGDLS and CDR2 YYNGEE. The junction had 9 bases not matched to a gene; V was cut back by 0 bases and J by 5 bases. This CDR3 is built from 16 residues. CDR3 nucleotides: TGTGCCAGCAGCGTAGAGTGGGAGGGAGTCGGAGATACGCAGTATTTT. It is translated as CASSVEWEGVGDTQYF.

The gene calls are TRBV6-5 and TRBJ2-1; D is perhaps TRBD2 (5 bases). Germline V gene lookup returns CDR1 MNHEY and CDR2 SVGAGI. CDR3 length: 16 amino acids. The germline V and J ends were trimmed by 0 bases and 0 bases, with 9 bases remaining between them. CDR3 nucleotide sequence: TGTGCCAGCAGTTACTCGGTTGGGAGCTCCTACAATGAGCAGTTCTTC. This gives the protein CASSYSVGSSYNEQFF.

The V gene is TRBV9, the J gene TRBJ1-2; 7 positions agree with TRBD1. This CDR3 region has 13 residues. Germline V lookup: CDR1 SGDLS, CDR2 YYNGEE. V was clipped by 4 bases and J by 4 bases; unmatched bases: 4. The CDR3, as DNA: TGTGCCAGCAGCACGGACAGGACCTATGGCTACACCTTC. As protein: CASSTDRTYGYTF.

This clone is a singleton in its sample. This chain links TRBV6-2 or TRBV6-3 with TRBJ1-5; possible D gene TRBD1, 6 bases. This CDR3 spans 17 amino acids. Germline V gives CDR1 MNHEY, CDR2 SVGEGT. Trimming pared 0 bases from V and 4 bases from J, leaving 16 bases between. The CDR3 sequence: CASSYSTGAGANQPQHF. In DNA, the CDR3 is TGTGCCAGCAGTTACTCGACTGGGGCAGGGGCGAATCAGCCCCAGCATTTT.